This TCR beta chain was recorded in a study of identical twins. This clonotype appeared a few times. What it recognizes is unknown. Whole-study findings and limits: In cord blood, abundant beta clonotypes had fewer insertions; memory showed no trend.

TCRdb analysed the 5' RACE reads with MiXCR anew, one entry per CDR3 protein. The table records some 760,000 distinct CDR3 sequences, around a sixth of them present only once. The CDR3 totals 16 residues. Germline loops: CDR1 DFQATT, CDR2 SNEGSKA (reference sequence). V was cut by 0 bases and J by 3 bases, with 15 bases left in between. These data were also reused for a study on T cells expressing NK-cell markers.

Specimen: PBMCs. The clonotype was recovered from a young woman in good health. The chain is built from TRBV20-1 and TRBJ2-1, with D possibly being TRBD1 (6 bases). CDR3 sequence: CSARESQGNIYNEQFF. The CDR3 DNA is TGCAGTGCTAGAGAGAGCCAGGGGAATATCTACAATGAGCAGTTCTTC.